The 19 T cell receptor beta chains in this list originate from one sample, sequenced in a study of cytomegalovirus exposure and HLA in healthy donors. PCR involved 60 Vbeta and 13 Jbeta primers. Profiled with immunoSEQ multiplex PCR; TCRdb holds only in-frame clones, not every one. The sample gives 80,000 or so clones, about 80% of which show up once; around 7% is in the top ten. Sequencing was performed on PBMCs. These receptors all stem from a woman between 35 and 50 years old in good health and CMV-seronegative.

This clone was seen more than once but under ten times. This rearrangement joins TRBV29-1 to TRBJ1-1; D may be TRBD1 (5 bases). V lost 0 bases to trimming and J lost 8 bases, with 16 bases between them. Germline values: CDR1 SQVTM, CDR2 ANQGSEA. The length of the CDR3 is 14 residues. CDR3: CSVEDPSGASEAFF. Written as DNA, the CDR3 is TGCAGCGTTGAAGACCCAAGTGGGGCATCCGAAGCTTTCTTT.

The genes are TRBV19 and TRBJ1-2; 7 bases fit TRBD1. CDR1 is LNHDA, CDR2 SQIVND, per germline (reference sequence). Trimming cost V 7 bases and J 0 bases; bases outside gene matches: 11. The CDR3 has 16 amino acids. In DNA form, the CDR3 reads TGTGCCAGTAACCAGGACAGGCGTCAATCTAACTATGGCTACACCTTC. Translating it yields CASNQDRRQSNYGYTF.

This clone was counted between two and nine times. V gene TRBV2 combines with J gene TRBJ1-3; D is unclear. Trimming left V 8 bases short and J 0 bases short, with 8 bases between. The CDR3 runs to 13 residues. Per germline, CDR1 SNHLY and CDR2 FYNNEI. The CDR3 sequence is CASVQASGNTIYF. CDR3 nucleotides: TGTGCCAGCGTCCAAGCCTCTGGAAACACCATATATTTT.

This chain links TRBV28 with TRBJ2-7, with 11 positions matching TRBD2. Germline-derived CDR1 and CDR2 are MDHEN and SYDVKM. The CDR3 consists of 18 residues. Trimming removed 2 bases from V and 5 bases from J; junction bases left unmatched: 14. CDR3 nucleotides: TGTGCCAGCAGTTTAAGACTAGCGGGATCCTCCGTTAGGCACGAGCAGTACTTC. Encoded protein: CASSLRLAGSSVRHEQYF. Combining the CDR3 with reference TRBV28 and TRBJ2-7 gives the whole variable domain DVKVTQSSRYLVKRTGEKVFLECVQDMDHENMFWYRQDPGLGLRLIYFSYDVKMKEKGDIPEGYSVSREKKERFSLILESASTNQTSMYLCASSLRLAGSSVRHEQYFGPGTRLTVT.

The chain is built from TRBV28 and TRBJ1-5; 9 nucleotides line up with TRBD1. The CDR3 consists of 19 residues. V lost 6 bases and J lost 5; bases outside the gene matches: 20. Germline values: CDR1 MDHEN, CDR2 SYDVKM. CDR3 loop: CASRDQGPLQGAIDQPQHF. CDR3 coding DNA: TGTGCCAGCAGGGACCAGGGGCCACTACAGGGGGCAATCGATCAGCCCCAGCATTTT.

The CDR3, as DNA: TGTGCCAGCAGTTTCTCTTCACAGGGTGAATATGGCTACACCTTC. As protein: CASSFSSQGEYGYTF. V gene TRBV27 combines with J gene TRBJ1-2; a weak D match, TRBD1 (6 bases). In germline, CDR1 is MNHEY, CDR2 SMNVEV (reference sequence). This CDR3 is built from 15 residues. V was pared by 3 bases and J by 5 bases, with 16 bases between.

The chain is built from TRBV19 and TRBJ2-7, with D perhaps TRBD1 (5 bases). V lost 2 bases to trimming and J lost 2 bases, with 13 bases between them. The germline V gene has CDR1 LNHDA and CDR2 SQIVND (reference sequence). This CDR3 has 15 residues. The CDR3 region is CASSIMVGAAYEQYF. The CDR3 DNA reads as TGTGCCAGTAGTATAATGGTTGGGGCGGCCTACGAGCAGTACTTC.

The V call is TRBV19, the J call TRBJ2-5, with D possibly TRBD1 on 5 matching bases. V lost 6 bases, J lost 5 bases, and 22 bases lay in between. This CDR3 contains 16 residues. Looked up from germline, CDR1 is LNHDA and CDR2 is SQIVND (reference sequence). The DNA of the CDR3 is TGTGCCAGTAGCCTAGGTTTGGTCAGGGCCCAGGAGACCCAGTACTTC. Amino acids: CASSLGLVRAQETQYF.

This chain's CDR3 is CASSSQGNTEAFF. The CDR3 DNA is TGTGCCAGCAGCTCACAGGGGAACACTGAAGCTTTCTTT. The V call is TRBV7-9, the J call TRBJ1-1; D is perhaps TRBD1 (6 bases). Trimming pared 4 bases from V and 1 base from J, leaving 7 bases between. The CDR3 totals 13 residues. Germline assignment: CDR1 SEHNR and CDR2 FQNEAQ (reference sequence). Complete variable domain (other parts from reference TRBV7-9 and TRBJ1-1): DTGVSQNPRHKITKRGQNVTFRCDPISEHNRLYWYRQTLGQGPEFLTYFQNEAQLEKSRLLSDRFSAERPKGSFSTLEIQRTEQGDSAMYLCASSSQGNTEAFFGQGTRLTVV.

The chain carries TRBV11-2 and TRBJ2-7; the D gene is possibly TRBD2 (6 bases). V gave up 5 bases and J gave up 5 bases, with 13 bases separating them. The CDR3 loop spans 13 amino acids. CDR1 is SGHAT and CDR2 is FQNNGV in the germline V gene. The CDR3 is CASSRRALDEQYF. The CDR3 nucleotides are TGTGCCAGCAGCCGGAGGGCCCTCGACGAGCAGTACTTC.

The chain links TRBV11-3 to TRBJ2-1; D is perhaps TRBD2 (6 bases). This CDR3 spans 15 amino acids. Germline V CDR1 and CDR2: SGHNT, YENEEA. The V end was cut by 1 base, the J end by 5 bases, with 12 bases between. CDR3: CASSLVGVADNEQFF. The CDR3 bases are TGTGCCAGCAGCTTAGTTGGGGTAGCGGACAATGAGCAGTTCTTC.

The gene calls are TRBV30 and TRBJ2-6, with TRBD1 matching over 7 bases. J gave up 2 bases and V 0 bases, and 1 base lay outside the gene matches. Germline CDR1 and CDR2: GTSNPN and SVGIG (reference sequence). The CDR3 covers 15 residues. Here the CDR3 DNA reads TGTGCCTGGAGTGTAACAGGGGCTGGGGCCAACGTCCTGACTTTC. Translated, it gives CAWSVTGAGANVLTF. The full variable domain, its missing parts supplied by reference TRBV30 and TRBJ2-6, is SQTIHQWPATLVQPVGSPLSLECTVEGTSNPNLYWYRQAAGRGLQLLFYSVGIGQISSEVPQNLSASRPQDRQFILSSKKLLLSDSGFYLCAWSVTGAGANVLTFGAGSRLTVL.

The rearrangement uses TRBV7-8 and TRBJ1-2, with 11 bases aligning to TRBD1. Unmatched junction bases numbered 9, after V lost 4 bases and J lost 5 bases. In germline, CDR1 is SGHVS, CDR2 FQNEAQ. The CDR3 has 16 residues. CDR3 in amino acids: CASSSSGQGAWYGYTF. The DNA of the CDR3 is TGTGCCAGCAGCTCATCAGGACAGGGGGCTTGGTATGGCTACACCTTC.

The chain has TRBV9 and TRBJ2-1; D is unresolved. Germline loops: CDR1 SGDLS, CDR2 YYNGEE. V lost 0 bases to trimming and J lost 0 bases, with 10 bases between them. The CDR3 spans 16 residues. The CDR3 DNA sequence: TGTGCCAGCAGCGTAGCGGTCACGAGCTCCTACAATGAGCAGTTCTTC. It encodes CASSVAVTSSYNEQFF.

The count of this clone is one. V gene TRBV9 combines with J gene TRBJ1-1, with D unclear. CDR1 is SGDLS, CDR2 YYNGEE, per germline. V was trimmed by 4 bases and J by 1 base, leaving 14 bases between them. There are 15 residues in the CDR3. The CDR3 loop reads CASSPRTDPNTEAFF. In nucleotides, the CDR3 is TGTGCCAGCAGCCCCCGTACAGACCCGAACACTGAAGCTTTCTTT.

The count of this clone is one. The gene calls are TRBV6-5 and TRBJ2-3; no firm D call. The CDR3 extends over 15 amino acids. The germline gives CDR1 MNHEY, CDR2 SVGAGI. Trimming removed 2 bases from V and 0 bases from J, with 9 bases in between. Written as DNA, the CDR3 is TGTGCCAGCAGTTACGGCGGAAGCAGCACAGATACGCAGTATTTT. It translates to CASSYGGSSTDTQYF.

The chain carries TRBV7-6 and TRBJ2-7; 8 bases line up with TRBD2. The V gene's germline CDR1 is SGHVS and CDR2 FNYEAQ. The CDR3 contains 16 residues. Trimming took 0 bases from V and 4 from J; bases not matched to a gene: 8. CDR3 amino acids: CASSLAGVVAGYEQYF. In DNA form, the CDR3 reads TGTGCCAGCAGCTTAGCCGGGGTGGTAGCGGGATACGAGCAGTACTTC.

CDR3 in DNA: TGTGCCAGCAGTGGGGACAGGGGAGCCTACAATGAGCAGTTCTTC. Protein product: CASSGDRGAYNEQFF. The V and J genes are TRBV6-1 and TRBJ2-1; TRBD1 matches at 10 bases. The CDR3 has 15 amino acids. Trimming removed 4 bases from V and 2 bases from J; junction bases left unmatched: 2. CDR1 MNHNS and CDR2 SASEGT come from the germline V gene.

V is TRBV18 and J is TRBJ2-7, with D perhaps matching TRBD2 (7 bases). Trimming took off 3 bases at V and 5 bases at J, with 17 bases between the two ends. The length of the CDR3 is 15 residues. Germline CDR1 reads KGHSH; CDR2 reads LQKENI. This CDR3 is CASSPALGGGHEQYF. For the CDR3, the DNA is TGTGCCAGCTCACCCGCGCTAGGGGGGGGACACGAGCAGTACTTC.